Listed below are T cell receptor beta chains from one sample, sequenced in a study of sequential checkpoint blockade in melanoma. Libraries were prepared by immunoSEQ multiplex PCR; TCRdb keeps only in-frame clonotypes and omits some of them. There are around 37,000 clones in the sample; 32% occur only once, and under 2% lies in the top ten. The sample in question was tumor tissue (inferred from file names), obtained from a patient given nivolumab and ipilimumab in sequence. These receptors were taken from a human donor with melanoma. Both conserved end residues are part of each CDR3. A D gene is named only where the DNA matches it firmly. The size of a clone is reported for some rows only, either as once, few or many, or as a class for expanded clones.

>TRBJ1-5|few|TRBV27|.|13
CASSRENNQPQHF
TGTGCCAGCAGCCGTGAAAACAATCAGCCCCAGCATTTT
>TRBJ2-6|few|TRBV14|.|14
CASRRGAGANVLTF
TGTGCATCCCGCCGCGGGGCTGGGGCCAACGTCCTGACTTTC
>TRBJ2-3|few|TRBV9|.|14
CASSVGGAGDTQYF
TGTGCCAGCAGCGTAGGGGGGGCCGGAGATACGCAGTATTTT
>TRBJ1-1|many|TRBV9|TRBD1|15
CASSFTPGQGTEAFF
TGTGCCAGCAGCTTCACCCCGGGACAGGGAACTGAAGCTTTCTTT
>TRBJ2-2|.|TRBV18|.|14
CASSREANTGELFF
TGTGCCAGCTCACGGGAGGCGAACACCGGGGAGCTGTTTTTT
>TRBJ2-3|.|TRBV28|TRBD1|16
CASSLLGTGGGNTQYF
TGTGCCAGCAGTTTACTCGGGACAGGGGGCGGCAATACGCAGTATTTT
>TRBJ1-2|.|TRBV30|.|13
CAWNLGVMGGYTF
TGTGCCTGGAACCTCGGAGTAATGGGAGGCTACACCTTC
>TRBJ2-7|.|TRBV6-8|.|17
CASSYYWGAGPLYEQYF
TGTGCCAGCAGTTACTATTGGGGGGCTGGCCCACTCTACGAGCAGTACTTC
>TRBJ1-1|.|TRBV28|.|12
CASSLGNTEAFF
TGTGCCAGCAGTTTAGGGAACACTGAAGCTTTCTTT
>TRBJ2-1|.|TRBV5-1|TRBD1|14
CASSWGQGDNEQFF
TGCGCCAGCAGCTGGGGACAGGGAGACAATGAGCAGTTCTTC